Described below is a single T cell receptor beta chain sequence and its context. What antigen it recognizes has not been identified. The input lacks base qualities; no much larger clone sits a single base away. The receptor library was made with the immunoSEQ multiplex PCR assay. For TCR sequencing, RNA was extracted from every sample and reverse transcribed into cDNA to serve as template. SuperScript III was used for first-strand cDNA synthesis, primed with a 2:1 mix of oligo-dT and random hexamers. A synthetic immune receptor repertoire was used to assess amplification bias, and residual bias was removed computationally. The paper's processing steps were these. Raw reads were preprocessed to remove errors, and CDR3 was defined according to IMGT conventions as the region from the conserved cysteine to phenylalanine. Clonality was calculated as 1 minus Shannon entropy normalized by log2 of the number of productive unique TCRs. CD4 or CD8 identity of scalp clones was inferred by cross-referencing scalp TCRbeta sequences with sorted blood CD4 and CD8 repertoires. Held by TCRdb, this immuneACCESS table contains in-frame sequences only and omits some clones. Under half of the omission traces to an unresolved V gene where checked; the cause of the rest is unknown. The D gene and trimming were derived from the DNA, and the V and J assignments and clone size from that table. Counted in this sample were roughly 99,000 clones; roughly 84% of them appeared once. Of the sample, around a quarter is held by the ten largest clones.

Interpreted using the paper, the time point label stands for: about 5 months on oral tofacitinib. What this sample's treatment or condition label stands for: oral pan-JAK inhibitor, 5-10 mg twice daily. From alopecia areata patients, peripheral blood was collected along with lesional scalp punch biopsies. PBMCs were isolated by density centrifugation and stained for CD3, CD4 and CD8, after which CD4+ and CD8+ T cells were sorted on a FACSAria. The data were taken from a study of CD8+ T cells in alopecia areata (dated by TCRdb to the late 2010s). With regard to the full study: Treated patients were enrolled in an open-label pilot trial of oral tofacitinib, 5 to 10 mg twice daily, for moderate-to-severe alopecia areata. Tofacitinib was administered for 6 to 18 months, and 6 months of follow-up off drug were then conducted to assess delayed response and recurrence. The SALT score, which quantifies the percentage of affected scalp surface area, was used to measure disease severity in treated patients. In both human patients and the C3H/HeJ mouse model, the study applied high-throughput TCRbeta sequencing to look at T cell clonal expansion in alopecia areata. In humans, TCRbeta sequencing was performed on scalp tissue and on sorted CD4+ and CD8+ peripheral blood T cells from healthy controls and from patients with patchy or totalis/universalis alopecia areata. Biopsies were taken from tofacitinib-treated patients at baseline and at 4 and 24 weeks of treatment, and a later scalp biopsy was taken in several of the tofacitinib-treated patients. Scalp clonality was compared across normal scalp (n=4), patchy alopecia areata scalp (n=8), and alopecia totalis/universalis scalp (n=8). RNA came from the PAXgene miRNA kit for fixed scalp, the miRNeasy kit for PBMCs, and the RNeasy kit for mouse skin. Amplification of TCRbeta CDR3 regions was done by immunoSEQ multiplex PCR using 35 Vbeta forward primers and 13 Jbeta reverse primers.

The cysteine opens and the phenylalanine closes a CDR3 of 16 amino acids. The read is trimmed to its CDR3 DNA, 48 bases read in frame from base 1. V lost 8 bases and J lost 2 bases; the stretch between them is 22 bases long. Beyond this particular receptor, the publication reports: Scalp clonality and the number of expanded CD8+ clones among the top 100 scalp clones were significantly decreased by tofacitinib. Unlike mouse skin, where gammadelta T cells dominate, normal human skin contains resident alphabeta T cells that get sequenced too, which complicates analysis of the scalp TCR repertoire. Compared with mice, TCR sequences shared between patients were less clear, possibly partly because of HLA diversity across the patient population. Because the treated cohort was small and had just a single nonresponder, larger studies are needed to establish links between baseline CD8+ expansion and response. Lesional scalp, especially in alopecia totalis/universalis, showed higher clonality and more expanded CD8+ clones than normal scalp, suggesting antigenic drive. During tofacitinib treatment, many expanded lesional clones remained in scalp and blood, and this persistence may partly explain relapse after treatment is stopped.

The chain links TRBV23-1 with TRBJ2-7, with the D call perhaps TRBD1 or TRBD2, as 5 bases match in each case. TRBV23-1 carries the ORF label, with uncertain function. The sequences come from CD8+ T cells sorted from blood, collected at week 24, from a patient treated with tofacitinib. This sequence was found in a human donor with alopecia areata. The CDR3 protein sequence reads: CASPEIMGPAAYEQYF. The nucleotides are TGCGCCAGCCCCGAGATTATGGGACCCGCTGCCTACGAGCAGTACTTC.